Listed here are 20 T cell receptor beta chains from one sample, sequenced in a study of spatial heterogeneity in lung cancer (dated by TCRdb to between 2018 and 2020). This specimen's time point label, per the study, means: sample taken at primary tumor resection. For TCR sequencing, whole RNA was extracted from tumor and nontumor lung tissue, or from cryopreserved PBMC samples, and no cell sorting was done. Library method: 5' RACE. Instrument used: NextSeq 500. TCRdb redid the processing of the public reads, applying fastp at Q25 and MiXCR, and retained in-frame beta chains. Every distinct CDR3 protein forms one entry, paired with its most common genes and DNA. For this sample there are roughly 4,600 distinct CDR3 sequences; approximately 20% appear just once. The biggest ten clones account for 20% to 25% of the sample. The sample was normal lung tissue next to the tumor, taken at surgery. The receptor set was obtained from a male donor with early-stage non-small cell lung cancer.

The V gene is TRBV2, the J gene TRBJ1-2, with 7 nucleotides matching TRBD1. This CDR3 has 14 residues. The V segment lost 4 bases and the J segment 3 bases; nucleotides outside the gene matches: 5. In germline, CDR1 is SNHLY, CDR2 FYNNEI. The CDR3 here is CASSGQGIDYGYTF. CDR3 nucleotide sequence: TGTGCCAGCAGTGGACAGGGAATAGACTATGGCTACACCTTC.

By share, this clonotype ranks as medium-sized. The rearrangement links TRBV14 to TRBJ2-7; 8 nucleotides agree with TRBD2. The length of the CDR3 is 18 residues. Germline-derived CDR1 and CDR2 are SGHDN and FVKESK. The ends lost 2 bases at V and 3 bases at J; junction bases unmatched: 15. This CDR3 is CASSQKSMLSGSLYEQYF. The DNA for the CDR3 is TGTGCCAGCAGCCAAAAATCCATGTTAAGCGGGAGCCTCTACGAGCAGTACTTC.

The chain joins TRBV7-9 to TRBJ2-5, with a weak D call TRBD1 (6 bases). The V gene lost 5 bases and the J gene lost 2 bases, with 12 bases spanning the gap. Germline V CDR1 and CDR2: SEHNR, FQNEAQ (reference sequence). The CDR3 is 14 residues long. CDR3 nucleotide sequence: TGTGCCAGCAGCAATCCAACAGGGCAAGAGACCCAGTACTTC. It translates to CASSNPTGQETQYF.

The chain has TRBV29-1 and TRBJ2-3, with D uncertain. Deletions cut 6 bases from V and 6 bases from J, with 16 bases between. The CDR3 has 13 amino acids. Germline assignment: CDR1 SQVTM and CDR2 ANQGSEA. CDR3 protein: CSVTSNVGDTQYF. The CDR3, as DNA: TGCAGCGTGACCTCTAATGTGGGGGATACGCAGTATTTT.

In its sample, this clonotype is medium-sized (0.01 to 0.1%). The rearrangement links TRBV24-1 to TRBJ2-2; TRBD1 might be the D (5 bases). V was pared by 4 bases and J by 1 base, with 9 bases between. Germline V gives CDR1 KGHDR, CDR2 SFDVKD. The CDR3 contains 15 residues. The CDR3 loop reads CATSERQKNTGELFF. The DNA for the CDR3 is TGTGCCACCAGTGAGAGACAGAAGAACACCGGGGAGCTGTTTTTT.

This clonotype rates as medium-sized. This chain links TRBV6-5 with TRBJ2-5; 11 bases line up with TRBD2. Germline assignment: CDR1 MNHEY and CDR2 SVGAGI. V lost 10 bases, J lost 5 bases, and 18 bases stayed unmatched. The CDR3 consists of 17 residues. CDR3 DNA: TGTGCCACCACCCCTGGGACTAGCGGCCCCTGGTTGGAGACCCAGTACTTC. This sequence encodes CATTPGTSGPWLETQYF.

The V and J genes are TRBV28 and TRBJ2-2; maybe TRBD1 (7 bases). Between the trimmed V and J ends, which lost 2 bases and 5 bases, there was a span of 15 bases. Germline V gene lookup returns CDR1 MDHEN and CDR2 SYDVKM. CDR3 length: 16 residues. The CDR3 DNA follows: TGTGCCAGCAGTTTACAGGGGGGAATTGGTACCGGGGAGCTGTTTTTT. It translates to CASSLQGGIGTGELFF.

This clonotype is medium-sized in the sample. V usage is TRBV14 and J usage is TRBJ1-4, with TRBD1 as a possible D gene (5 bases). This CDR3 is built from 16 residues. The V end lost 0 bases, the J end lost 8 bases, and 16 bases lay between the germline ends. Germline V lookup: CDR1 SGHDN, CDR2 FVKESK. Here the CDR3 reads CASSQDPGGWNEKLFF. The CDR3 DNA follows: TGTGCCAGCAGCCAAGATCCCGGGGGTTGGAACGAAAAACTGTTTTTT.

By share, this clonotype ranks as medium-sized. The CDR3 DNA reads as TGTGCCAGCAGTCCCCACCGATACGAGCAGTACGTC. Encoded protein: CASSPHRYEQYV. The chain joins TRBV28 to TRBJ2-7; no definite D call. Trimming pared 5 bases from V and 4 bases from J, leaving 9 bases between. Germline CDR1 and CDR2: MDHEN and SYDVKM. This CDR3 contains 12 residues.

This clonotype has only a few counts. The chain couples TRBV29-1 to TRBJ2-3; 9 nucleotides align to TRBD2. The CDR3 consists of 14 residues. Germline-derived CDR1 and CDR2 are SQVTM and ANQGSEA. The V and J ends lost 6 bases and 2 bases, in that order; junction bases with no gene match: 6. The CDR3 DNA follows: TGCAGCGTCCCGCTAGCGGGGCCCACAGATACGCAGTATTTT. This gives the protein CSVPLAGPTDTQYF.

By share of the sample, this clonotype is medium-sized (0.01 to 0.1%). The J gene is TRBJ2-7, the V gene TRBV23-1, with 9 bases lining up with TRBD2. TRBV23-1 falls under the ORF class, with uncertain function. This CDR3 has 19 amino acids. Trimming cost V 6 bases and J 2 bases; bases outside gene matches: 20. As DNA, the CDR3 is TGCGCCAGCAGGCCTCCTAGCGGGACAAATCAACACACTCCCTACGAGCAGTACTTC. It specifies CASRPPSGTNQHTPYEQYF.

By sample fraction, this clonotype is medium-sized. The chain recombines TRBV2 with TRBJ2-1, with 7 bases lining up with TRBD1. The CDR3 covers 15 residues. After removal of 1 base from V and 8 bases from J, the junction contained 8 bases not matched to a gene. Germline lookup yields CDR1 SNHLY and CDR2 FYNNEI. The CDR3 DNA sequence: TGTGCCAGCAGTGAAGAGGGGGCTTTTGGGGATGAGCAGTTCTTC. Encoded protein: CASSEEGAFGDEQFF.

Sample share makes this clonotype medium-sized (0.01 to 0.1%). The chain couples TRBV28 to TRBJ2-3; 7 nucleotides agree with TRBD2. CDR3 length: 14 residues. The trim removed 8 bases at V and 2 bases at J, leaving 7 bases unmatched. The germline gives CDR1 MDHEN, CDR2 SYDVKM. The CDR3 reads CASLPAGATDTQYF. DNA for the CDR3: TGTGCCAGCCTACCTGCGGGAGCCACAGATACGCAGTATTTT.

This clonotype was found many times. The CDR3 loop is CASSLQGAHEKLFF. As DNA, the CDR3 is TGTGCCAGCAGCCTACAGGGGGCACATGAAAAACTGTTTTTT. The chain links TRBV28 to TRBJ1-4; 9 bases line up with TRBD1. The CDR3 has 14 amino acids. CDR1 and CDR2 (germline): MDHEN, SYDVKM. V lost 6 bases to trimming and J lost 6 bases; unmatched junction nucleotides: 5.

The V call is TRBV21-1, the J call TRBJ1-3. TRBV21-1 is a documented pseudogene. There are 18 residues in the CDR3. The chain's CDR3 is CASSKVGRTTTSGNTIYF. The CDR3 coding sequence is TGTGCCAGCAGCAAAGTGGGCAGGACGACGACCTCTGGAAACACCATATATTTT.

This clonotype was found many times. For the CDR3, the DNA is TGTGCCTGGAGCGGGGGACAGGACAATTCACCCCTCCACTTT. Its translation: CAWSGGQDNSPLHF. The chain joins TRBV30 to TRBJ1-6, with 8 bases identical to TRBD1. The CDR3 extends over 14 amino acids. V was clipped by 3 bases and J by 7 bases; unmatched bases: 5. CDR1 and CDR2 (germline): GTSNPN, SVGIG (reference sequence).

This clonotype is large (0.1 to 1%) in the sample. The chain combines TRBV7-9 with TRBJ2-5, with D possibly TRBD2 on 7 matching bases. V shed 7 bases and J shed 10 bases, with 25 bases lying between them. CDR1 and CDR2 from the germline V gene are SEHNR and FQNEAQ (reference sequence). The CDR3 has 15 residues. CDR3 sequence (DNA): TGTGCCAGCATCCAAGAGGGCGGGGGCGCCGGGGGCCAGTACTTC. It codes for CASIQEGGGAGGQYF.

By sample share, this clonotype is medium-sized. The J gene is TRBJ1-5, the V gene TRBV23-1, with D tentatively TRBD1 (5 bases). TRBV23-1 is an open reading frame whose function is uncertain. This CDR3 is 17 amino acids long. V was pared by 0 bases and J by 0 bases, with 12 bases between. CDR3 in DNA: TGCGCCAGCAGTCAATCCGGGACTCCCGATAGCAATCAGCCCCAGCATTTT. This gives the protein CASSQSGTPDSNQPQHF.

The rearrangement uses TRBV13 and TRBJ2-1, with 10 bases aligning to TRBD2. The CDR3 covers 14 residues. The germline gives CDR1 PRHDT, CDR2 FYEKMQ (reference sequence). The junction had 7 bases not matched to a gene; V was cut back by 4 bases and J by 10 bases. CDR3 amino acids: CASSSLPGLAEQFF. In DNA form, the CDR3 reads TGTGCCAGCAGCTCACTTCCGGGACTAGCGGAGCAGTTCTTC.

This clonotype counts as medium-sized. V gene TRBV28 combines with J gene TRBJ2-5; TRBD1 might be the D (6 bases). Trimming shortened V by 6 bases and J by 2 bases, and 19 bases separated the two germline ends. Germline CDR1 is MDHEN and CDR2 is SYDVKM. CDR3 length: 16 residues. The CDR3 region is CASSGREGQYQETQYF. Written as DNA, the CDR3 is TGTGCCAGCAGCGGTAGGGAAGGACAGTATCAAGAGACCCAGTACTTC.